Listed below are T cell receptor beta chains from one sample, sequenced in a study of cytomegalovirus exposure and HLA in healthy donors. Assay used: immunoSEQ multiplex PCR; TCRdb lists only in-frame clones, some missing. The table lists 160,000 or so clones, around 80% of them singletons, with around 4.3% in the top ten. Sequencing was performed on PBMCs. The receptors stem from a man aged 25-45 years in good health and CMV-seronegative. CDR3s include the opening cysteine and the closing phenylalanine or tryptophan. D genes are given only for firm matches. Rows give clone size only sometimes, using once, few, many, or a class for an expanded clone.

clone_size: .
j_call: TRBJ1-5
v_call: TRBV7-8
d_call: TRBD1
cdr3_nt: TGTGCCAGCAGCGCGCCCGGGACAGGTGCCCAGCCCCAGCATTTT
cdr3_aa: CASSAPGTGAQPQHF

clone_size: .
j_call: TRBJ1-1
v_call: TRBV6-5
d_call: .
cdr3_nt: TGTGCCAGCAGTTACTCGACAGTGAACACTGAAGCTTTCTTT
cdr3_aa: CASSYSTVNTEAFF

clone_size: once
j_call: TRBJ1-2
v_call: TRBV10-3
d_call: .
cdr3_nt: TGTGCCATCAGTGACCCTGCGCCGGGACACCACATTAGTGGCTACACCTTC
cdr3_aa: CAISDPAPGHHISGYTF

clone_size: .
j_call: TRBJ2-1
v_call: TRBV7-9
d_call: .
cdr3_nt: TGTTCCAGCAGCTTAGAGGGTGCGAGCGGGTGGAATGAGCAGTTCTTC
cdr3_aa: CSSSLEGASGWNEQFF

clone_size: .
j_call: TRBJ1-1
v_call: TRBV18
d_call: .
cdr3_nt: TGTGCCAGCTCACCATTTGGAGTGAACACTGAAGCTTTCTTT
cdr3_aa: CASSPFGVNTEAFF

clone_size: .
j_call: TRBJ2-2
v_call: TRBV11-3
d_call: .
cdr3_nt: TGTGCCAGCAGCTTATCGGGGGTGTCCACCGGGGAGCTGTTTTTT
cdr3_aa: CASSLSGVSTGELFF

clone_size: .
j_call: TRBJ2-1
v_call: TRBV5-6
d_call: TRBD1
cdr3_nt: TGTGCCAGCAGCCGGGGACAGGCCAATGAGCAGTTCTTC
cdr3_aa: CASSRGQANEQFF

clone_size: .
j_call: TRBJ2-7
v_call: TRBV28
d_call: TRBD1
cdr3_nt: TGTGCCAGCAGTTTAGGTTCCGGGACAGGGGGCGAGCAGTACTTC
cdr3_aa: CASSLGSGTGGEQYF

clone_size: .
j_call: TRBJ1-6
v_call: TRBV30
d_call: .
cdr3_nt: TGTGCCTACCTATACAGGGCCCCTAATTCACCCCTCCACTTT
cdr3_aa: CAYLYRAPNSPLHF

clone_size: .
j_call: TRBJ1-6
v_call: TRBV2
d_call: .
cdr3_nt: TGTGCCAGCAGTGAGTACAGTAATTCACCCCTCCACTTT
cdr3_aa: CASSEYSNSPLHF

clone_size: .
j_call: TRBJ1-2
v_call: TRBV30
d_call: .
cdr3_nt: TGTGCCTGGAGGATTAACTCAATCTATGGCTACACCTTC
cdr3_aa: CAWRINSIYGYTF

clone_size: .
j_call: TRBJ1-2
v_call: TRBV19
d_call: .
cdr3_nt: TGTGCCAGTATTGGCCCGCAATATGGCTACACCTTC
cdr3_aa: CASIGPQYGYTF

clone_size: .
j_call: TRBJ1-2
v_call: TRBV29-1
d_call: .
cdr3_nt: TGCAGCGCCCCGGGACAAACTAACTATGGCTACACCTTC
cdr3_aa: CSAPGQTNYGYTF

clone_size: .
j_call: TRBJ1-1
v_call: TRBV7-6
d_call: .
cdr3_nt: TGTGCCAGCAGCCAGCGATCGGGAGGAGGGGACACTGAAGCTTTCTTT
cdr3_aa: CASSQRSGGGDTEAFF

clone_size: .
j_call: TRBJ2-5
v_call: TRBV7-2
d_call: .
cdr3_nt: TGTGCCAGCAGCTTAGAAGCAGGGGAAGGGGAGACCCAGTACTTC
cdr3_aa: CASSLEAGEGETQYF

clone_size: few
j_call: TRBJ2-3
v_call: TRBV5-1
d_call: TRBD2
cdr3_nt: TGCGCCAGCAGCTCGGGCCTACTAGCGGGAGGGTCCGCAGATACGCAGTATTTT
cdr3_aa: CASSSGLLAGGSADTQYF

clone_size: few
j_call: TRBJ2-1
v_call: TRBV10-2
d_call: TRBD2
cdr3_nt: TGCGCCAGCAGTGTCAGCGGGGGGAGTATCGATGAGCAGTTCTTC
cdr3_aa: CASSVSGGSIDEQFF

clone_size: .
j_call: TRBJ1-4
v_call: TRBV27
d_call: .
cdr3_nt: TGTGCCAGCAGTATTGACAGGATTAATGAAAAACTGTTTTTT
cdr3_aa: CASSIDRINEKLFF

clone_size: .
j_call: TRBJ2-1
v_call: TRBV28
d_call: TRBD2
cdr3_nt: TGTGCCAGCAGTTCCCTCCTGGGAGCGGGAGAGTTCTTC
cdr3_aa: CASSSLLGAGEFF

clone_size: .
j_call: TRBJ2-7
v_call: TRBV19
d_call: .
cdr3_nt: TGTGACCGTACCTGGACAGCGTGGGAGCAGTACTTC
cdr3_aa: CDRTWTAWEQYF

clone_size: .
j_call: TRBJ2-2
v_call: TRBV2
d_call: TRBD1
cdr3_nt: TGTGCCAGCAGTGAGGATGGGACAGTCAACACCGGGGAGCTGTTTTTT
cdr3_aa: CASSEDGTVNTGELFF

clone_size: .
j_call: TRBJ2-3
v_call: TRBV4-1
d_call: TRBD2
cdr3_nt: TGCGCCAGCAGCCAAGTTGGGATAGCGGGAGGAAGCACAGATACGCAGTATTTT
cdr3_aa: CASSQVGIAGGSTDTQYF

clone_size: .
j_call: TRBJ2-1
v_call: TRBV27
d_call: TRBD1
cdr3_nt: TGTGCCAGCAGTTTTGGGCAGGGGGCGATCAATGAGCAGTTCTTC
cdr3_aa: CASSFGQGAINEQFF

clone_size: .
j_call: TRBJ2-1
v_call: TRBV2
d_call: .
cdr3_nt: TGTGCCAGCAAGGGGTGGGGGGGCTCTGAGTCCTCCTACAATGAGCAGTTCTTC
cdr3_aa: CASKGWGGSESSYNEQFF

clone_size: .
j_call: TRBJ2-7
v_call: TRBV5-6
d_call: .
cdr3_nt: TGTGCCAGCAGCTTACGGTCCTACGAGCAGTACTTC
cdr3_aa: CASSLRSYEQYF

clone_size: .
j_call: TRBJ1-5
v_call: TRBV30
d_call: .
cdr3_nt: TGTGCCTGGAGTGTAAAGGGGGGGGGTCAGCCCCAGCATTTT
cdr3_aa: CAWSVKGGGQPQHF

clone_size: .
j_call: TRBJ1-2
v_call: TRBV7-2
d_call: .
cdr3_nt: TGTGCCAGCACCCGTCGGATTCAGGGATGGGGAGGCTACACCTTC
cdr3_aa: CASTRRIQGWGGYTF